These 11 T cell receptor beta chains were sequenced from one sample in a study of tumor-infiltrating lymphocytes in primary liver carcinoma. A primer matching the constant region was used to make TCR beta cDNA from approximately 500 ng of total RNA. Employing slightly modified ARM-PCR, three nested multiplex PCR rounds were run, and these gave rise to the TCR beta libraries. Researchers ran the first two PCR rounds for ten to eleven cycles each with TRBV1-TRBV30 forward primers and a C-beta reverse primer. Each CDR3 protein is one row after TCRdb ran MiXCR on the multiplex PCR reads. The sample lists a few hundred thousand distinct CDR3 sequences, 50% to 60% occurring once. RNA was extracted from whole blood without cell sorting, alongside germline DNA. The sample comprised peripheral blood. The receptors originated from a woman aged 25 to 39 with primary liver carcinoma and hepatitis B virus infection.

This clonotype was counted once. The chain employs TRBV6-1 and TRBJ1-6; 8 bases map to TRBD1. Per the germline V gene, CDR1 is MNHNS and CDR2 is SASEGT. The CDR3 is 15 residues long. With 9 bases clipped from V and 8 bases from J, the junction kept 12 bases outside the gene matches. The CDR3 region is CARSNRGRFDSPLHF. Here the CDR3 DNA reads TGTGCCAGGAGTAACAGGGGGAGATTTGATTCACCCCTCCACTTT.

Comments on this clonotype: The conserved phenylalanine or tryptophan is not found at the CDR3 terminus, so this likely reflects a read error. The DNA is omitted, as the CDR3 cannot be located on it reliably, and the CDR3 follows TCRdb's listing. This sequence joins TRBV29-1 and TRBJ2-3; TRBD2 reflects the table's D call only, with no check against the DNA. Per the germline V gene, CDR1 is SQVTM and CDR2 is ANQGSEA. The CDR3 is 17 residues long, ends included. The CDR3 loop is CSVGEESGRWSPDTQFL.

The chain is built from TRBV2 and TRBJ2-1; 13 nucleotides match TRBD2. The CDR3 is 14 residues long. V lost 6 bases and J lost 9; bases outside the gene matches: 5. Germline V gene data show CDR1 as SNHLY and CDR2 as FYNNEI. CDR3 bases: TGTGCCAGCAGAGGGACTAGCGGGACTTTTGAGCAGTTCTTC. It codes for CASRGTSGTFEQFF.

As for this clonotype: Because the CDR3 is missing its conserved closing phenylalanine or tryptophan, this is likely a read error. V is TRBV29-1 and J is TRBJ1-4, with 7 bases lining up with TRBD1. Germline-derived CDR1 and CDR2 are SQVTM and ANQGSEA. The CDR3 length is 16 residues. V was clipped by 3 bases and J by 8 bases; unmatched bases: 15. The CDR3 reads CSVDGVGGSSKEKLFL. Written as DNA, the CDR3 is TGCAGCGTTGACGGTGTAGGGGGCTCAAGTAAGGAAAAACTGTTTCTT.

This clonotype was counted only a few times. J is TRBJ2-2 and V is TRBV7-9, with D possibly being TRBD1 (5 bases). CDR1 is SEHNR and CDR2 is FQNEAQ in the germline V gene (reference sequence). The CDR3 is 14 amino acids. V was clipped by 5 bases and J by 6 bases, with 13 bases between them. In nucleotides, the CDR3 is TGTGCCAGCAGCGATAAGGGGCATCCCGGGGAGCTGTTTTTT. Protein product: CASSDKGHPGELFF.

This clonotype was recorded once. The chain links TRBV5-6 to TRBJ1-2; perhaps TRBD1 as D (5 bases). V was pared by 3 bases and J by 4 bases, with 16 bases between. This CDR3 region has 15 residues. The germline V gene encodes CDR1 SGHDT and CDR2 YYEEEE. CDR3 coding DNA: TGTGCCAGCAGCTCCAGGGCCAACTTTAGCTATGGCTACACCTTC. It codes for CASSSRANFSYGYTF. Full variable domain (rest looked up from reference TRBV5-6 and TRBJ1-2): DAGVTQSPTHLIKTRGQQVTLRCSPKSGHDTVSWYQQALGQGPQFIFQYYEEEERQRGNFPDRFSGHQFPNYSSELNVNALLLGDSALYLCASSSRANFSYGYTFGSGTRLTVV.

About this clonotype itself: A junction boundary mismatches the germline segment, possibly from a read error. CDR3 coding DNA: TGTGTCAGCAGTCTCGATGGTAGGGATCAGCCCCAGCATTTT. Translated, it gives CVSSLDGRDQPQHF. The chain recombines TRBV6-1 with TRBJ1-5; D is unresolved. This CDR3 comprises 14 residues. Per germline, CDR1 MNHNS and CDR2 SASEGT.

This clonotype was seen a single time. Its ends do not fully match the called genes, so a read error is possible. The CDR3 loop reads CASSRMDGMNAEAFF. The CDR3 region has the DNA TGTGCCAGCAGCCGGATGGACGGAATGAACGCTGAAGCTTTCTTT. The chain couples TRBV5-4 to TRBJ1-1; D is unclear. The CDR3 extends over 15 amino acids. CDR1 and CDR2 (germline): SGHNT, YYREEE (reference sequence).

On this clonotype itself: One base away lies a much larger clone, so this may be a sequencing read error. The rearrangement links TRBV6-1 to TRBJ2-7, with D hard to call. The length of the CDR3 is 13 residues. The germline V gene encodes CDR1 MNHNS and CDR2 SASEGT. CDR3: CASSEMQVYGQYF. CDR3 nucleotides: TGTGCCAGCAGTGAAATGCAGGTCTACGGGCAGTACTTC.

The chain uses TRBV6-2 or TRBV6-3 and TRBJ2-7, with a possible D match to TRBD2 (6 bases). Germline values: CDR1 MNHEY, CDR2 SVGEGT. CDR3 length: 13 residues. V was clipped by 10 bases and J by 4 bases, with 17 bases between them. The CDR3 DNA reads as TGTGCCAACCGCCGGGACTCTACATACGAGCAGTACTTC. This codes for CANRRDSTYEQYF.

On this clonotype itself: One junction end does not reproduce the germline sequence, and a read error may be involved. V gene TRBV6-5 combines with J gene TRBJ2-7; 8 nucleotides agree with TRBD1. The germline CDR1 and CDR2 sequences are MNHEY and SVGAGI. This CDR3 spans 14 amino acids. The CDR3 DNA is TGTGCCAGCAGTCATCAGGGGGCGGGATACGAACAGTACTTC. This encodes CASSHQGAGYEQYF.